This TCR beta chain was identified during a study of blood T cell repertoires in COVID-19. Only in-frame clones appear in the TCRdb table, and some are missing; sequencing was by immunoSEQ multiplex PCR. The sample includes approximately 140,000 clones, about 86% seen only once; the top ten take less than 3.5%. This CDR3 has 16 amino acids. The V and J ends lost 4 bases and 2 bases, in that order; junction bases with no gene match: 9. Germline values: CDR1 SGHDT, CDR2 YYEEEE. The sample was peripheral blood. This chain connects TRBV5-6 to TRBJ1-1, with 9 bases fitting TRBD1. The TCR comes from a man aged 70-80 years with acute or convalescent COVID-19. CDR3 coding DNA: TGTGCCAGCAGCCGTTGGGACAGGGAGAAAAACACTGAAGCTTTCTTT. This encodes CASSRWDREKNTEAFF.